One sample yielded the 32 T cell receptor beta chains listed below, sequenced in a study of regulatory T cells in long-lasting Graves disease. Relying on iRepertoire HTBI primers and Arm-PCR of CDR3 regions, the team built TCR beta libraries. TCRdb analysed the multiplex PCR reads with MiXCR anew, one entry per CDR3 protein. The profile shows some 440,000 distinct CDR3 sequences, roughly 20% of them singletons. As for time point: persistent/refractory GD, antithyroid drugs over 5 years with positive TRAb. RNA from PBMCs was the source of the TCR library. Material: peripheral blood mononuclear cells (PBMCs), obtained when the disease was refractory, from a patient treated with antithyroid drugs. The receptors here all came from a female donor with Graves disease.

The rearrangement links TRBV9 to TRBJ2-1; D unresolved. The V gene lost 2 bases and the J gene lost 8 bases, with 11 bases spanning the gap. The CDR3 is 13 amino acids. The germline V gene encodes CDR1 SGDLS and CDR2 YYNGEE. The CDR3 protein is CASSVSDGDEQFF. The DNA for the CDR3 is TGTGCCAGCAGCGTCAGTGATGGCGATGAGCAGTTCTTC.

This clonotype occurred many times. The chain couples TRBV3-1 to TRBJ2-7; possible D gene TRBD2, 6 bases. The CDR3 totals 15 residues. Germline V CDR1 and CDR2: LGHDT, YNNKEL (reference sequence). The germline V and J ends were trimmed by 1 base and 2 bases, with 12 bases remaining between them. The CDR3 reads CASSQAYSGTYEQYF. DNA for the CDR3: TGTGCCAGCAGCCAAGCCTATAGCGGCACCTACGAGCAGTACTTC.

The chain is built from TRBV4-1 and TRBJ2-3; D is perhaps TRBD2 (6 bases). The CDR3 is made up of 16 amino acids. The ends were cut back, 0 bases at V and 1 base at J, with 11 bases in the middle. CDR1 is MGHRA and CDR2 is YSYEKL in the germline V gene. The DNA for the CDR3 is TGCGCCAGCAGCCAAGATCTAGGGGAGGGCACAGATACGCAGTATTTT. Its protein is CASSQDLGEGTDTQYF.

The rearrangement uses TRBV5-8 and TRBJ1-1, with D unclear. Between the trimmed V and J ends, which lost 0 bases and 11 bases, there was a span of 8 bases. CDR3 size: 11 residues. The germline CDR1 and CDR2 sequences are SGHTS and YDEGEE. The CDR3 region is CASSLGVEAFF. For the CDR3, the DNA is TGTGCCAGCAGCTTGGGTGTGGAGGCTTTCTTT.

This clonotype has just a few counts. The V and J genes are TRBV30 and TRBJ2-5, with 7 bases aligning to TRBD2. Germline CDR1 GTSNPN, CDR2 SVGIG (reference sequence). Unmatched junction bases numbered 15, after V lost 8 bases and J lost 3 bases. The CDR3 has 15 residues. The CDR3 loop is CAARFRASGEETQYF. The CDR3 DNA reads TGTGCCGCGAGGTTTCGGGCTAGCGGTGAAGAGACCCAGTACTTC.

At least ten counts were recorded for this clonotype. The rearrangement uses TRBV6-1 and TRBJ2-5; 7 nucleotides align to TRBD2. The V segment lost 9 bases and the J segment 2 bases; nucleotides outside the gene matches: 9. The CDR3 has 14 residues. Per germline, CDR1 MNHNS and CDR2 SASEGT. The CDR3 bases are TGTGCCAGTCGGCGGGGGACCTTTCAAGAGACCCAGTACTTC. This sequence encodes CASRRGTFQETQYF.

The table lists this clonotype with a few counts. A much larger clone is a single base away; this may be a read error. The genes are TRBV2 and TRBJ2-5; D gene uncertain. This CDR3 has 11 residues. The germline gives CDR1 SNHLY, CDR2 FYNNEI. V was trimmed by 7 bases and J by 5 bases, leaving 8 bases between them. The CDR3 nucleotides read TGTGCCAGCACCCCGTCGGAGACCCAGTACTTC. Amino acid sequence: CASTPSETQYF.

This clonotype was seen at least ten times. The chain employs TRBV2 and TRBJ1-6; no reliable D call. The germline V gene has CDR1 SNHLY and CDR2 FYNNEI. V was cut by 3 bases and J by 10 bases, with 10 bases left in between. CDR3 size: 13 residues. CDR3 in DNA: TGTGCCAGCAGTGATAGGGAACGATCACCCCTCCACTTT. The encoded protein is CASSDRERSPLHF.

This clonotype was observed many times. The V call is TRBV28, the J call TRBJ2-5; D unresolved. The length of the CDR3 is 13 residues. Germline CDR1 is MDHEN and CDR2 is SYDVKM. The V gene lost 5 bases and the J gene lost 5 bases, with 12 bases spanning the gap. Here the CDR3 DNA reads TGTGCCAGCAGTCCCCGCTCAGAGGAGACCCAGTACTTC. Its translation: CASSPRSEETQYF. Filled out from reference TRBV28 and TRBJ2-5, the complete variable domain reads DVKVTQSSRYLVKRTGEKVFLECVQDMDHENMFWYRQDPGLGLRLIYFSYDVKMKEKGDIPEGYSVSREKKERFSLILESASTNQTSMYLCASSPRSEETQYFGPGTRLLVL.

The sample holds many counts of this clonotype. V gene TRBV29-1 combines with J gene TRBJ2-7, with TRBD2 matching 11 bases. Germline V lookup: CDR1 SQVTM, CDR2 ANQGSEA. The CDR3 runs to 16 residues. V shed 0 bases and J 8 bases; nucleotides not matched to a gene: 12. CDR3 region: CSVEDSGTSGMVQQYF. CDR3 nucleotide sequence: TGCAGCGTTGAAGATTCGGGGACTAGCGGTATGGTGCAGCAGTACTTC.

This clonotype was detected ten times or more. The chain has TRBV2 and TRBJ1-2, with D uncertain. Germline V lookup: CDR1 SNHLY, CDR2 FYNNEI. This CDR3 spans 13 amino acids. V was cut by 3 bases and J by 1 base, with 6 bases left in between. The CDR3 DNA is TGTGCCAGCAGTGACCCGTATAACTATGGCTACACCTTC. It is translated as CASSDPYNYGYTF.

The V call is TRBV9, the J call TRBJ1-6; D gene uncertain. This CDR3 region has 13 residues. Per germline, CDR1 SGDLS and CDR2 YYNGEE. The V and J ends lost 4 bases and 10 bases respectively, with 12 bases between them. The CDR3 is CASSIGEGSPLHF. The CDR3 nucleotides are TGTGCCAGCAGCATCGGCGAGGGATCACCCCTCCACTTT.

Ten or more counts support this clonotype. V gene TRBV2 combines with J gene TRBJ1-2; 9 nucleotides agree with TRBD1. The CDR3 is 14 amino acids. Germline lookup yields CDR1 SNHLY and CDR2 FYNNEI. Trimming removed 7 bases from V and 8 bases from J; junction bases left unmatched: 11. The DNA of the CDR3 is TGTGCCAGCAAGCTAGAGACAGGGGGTGTAGGCTACACCTTC. Protein sequence: CASKLETGGVGYTF.

The chain links TRBV18 to TRBJ1-1; unclear D gene. CDR3 length equals 15 residues. CDR1 is KGHSH, CDR2 LQKENI, per germline. V lost 4 bases and J 1 base, leaving 13 bases between the germline ends. The CDR3 bases are TGTGCCAGCTCACATTTTTCAGACCCGAACACTGAAGCTTTCTTT. Residues: CASSHFSDPNTEAFF.

This clonotype has at least ten counts. The rearrangement links TRBV15 to TRBJ2-7; TRBD2 matches 7 bases. The CDR3 runs 14 residues. The V and J ends lost 5 bases and 2 bases, in that order; junction bases with no gene match: 6. Per the germline V gene, CDR1 is LNHNV and CDR2 is YYDKDF (reference sequence). The CDR3, as DNA: TGTGCCACCAGCCGCGGACTAGTCGCCTACGAGCAGTACTTC. Translated: CATSRGLVAYEQYF.

The chain has TRBV19 and TRBJ2-7; 7 bases align to TRBD1. This CDR3 comprises 14 residues. The ends lost 5 bases at V and 5 bases at J; junction bases unmatched: 9. The germline gives CDR1 LNHDA, CDR2 SQIVND (reference sequence). CDR3 nucleotides: TGTGCCAGTAGTGTGACAGGGTTGGGTGACGAGCAGTACTTC. Protein: CASSVTGLGDEQYF.

At least ten counts were recorded for this clonotype. The rearrangement joins TRBV6-1 to TRBJ1-5; 7 bases align to TRBD1. The germline V gene has CDR1 MNHNS and CDR2 SASEGT. The CDR3 extends over 14 amino acids. Trimming took 5 bases from V and 7 from J; bases not matched to a gene: 8. CDR3 residues: CASSHRGFGQPQHF. The CDR3 DNA reads as TGTGCCAGCAGTCACAGGGGTTTCGGACAGCCCCAGCATTTT.

The rearrangement uses TRBV19 and TRBJ2-2; D might be TRBD2 (5 bases). The CDR3 runs 14 residues. V lost 1 base and J 10 bases, leaving 13 bases between the germline ends. Germline loops: CDR1 LNHDA, CDR2 SQIVND (reference sequence). CDR3 coding DNA: TGTGCCAGTAGTATAGCGGGGTTCGGTGAGGAGCTGTTTTTT. Translation gives CASSIAGFGEELFF. Variable domain in full (rest from reference TRBV19 and TRBJ2-2): DGGITQSPKYLFRKEGQNVTLSCEQNLNHDAMYWYRQDPGQGLRLIYYSQIVNDFQKGDIAEGYSVSREKKESFPLTVTSAQKNPTAFYLCASSIAGFGEELFFGEGSRLTVL.

A remark on this clonotype: One base away lies a much larger clone, so this may be a sequencing read error. The rearrangement links TRBV12-3 or TRBV12-4 to TRBJ1-2; D gene uncertain. The CDR3 runs to 12 residues. The CDR3 sequence: CASSVGGGGHTF. In DNA, the CDR3 is TGTGCCAGCAGCGTAGGTGGTGGTGGCCACACCTTC.

This clonotype was observed at least ten times. The CDR3 DNA is TGTGCCAGCAGCTTAGACAGGGGCCAAGAGACCCAGTACTTC. The encoded protein is CASSLDRGQETQYF. The chain joins TRBV7-9 to TRBJ2-5; 7 bases line up with TRBD1. CDR3 length: 14 residues. J lost 1 base, V lost 1 base, and 0 bases had no gene match. Per the germline V gene, CDR1 is SEHNR and CDR2 is FQNEAQ (reference sequence).

This clonotype was counted ten times or more. This chain joins TRBV10-1 and TRBJ2-5, with D unclear. This CDR3 has 15 residues. Germline V gene sequence: CDR1 WNHNN, CDR2 SYGVQD (reference sequence). The V end lost 0 bases, the J end lost 5 bases, and 13 bases lay between the germline ends. Here the CDR3 reads CASSESNSKEETQYF. The CDR3 nucleotides are TGCGCCAGCAGTGAGTCGAATAGCAAAGAGGAGACCCAGTACTTC.

Many counts were recorded for this clonotype. This rearrangement joins TRBV5-5 to TRBJ1-1; D unclear. The CDR3 runs 14 residues. Germline V gene data show CDR1 as SGHKS and CDR2 as YYEKEE (reference sequence). With 5 bases removed from V and 0 bases from J, the gap between germline ends came to 11 bases. For the CDR3, the DNA is TGTGCCAGCAGTTTTCAAACCATGAACACTGAAGCTTTCTTT. This encodes CASSFQTMNTEAFF.

This clonotype showed up many times. The chain recombines TRBV6-1 with TRBJ2-7; TRBD2 aligns across 11 bases. The CDR3 loop spans 15 amino acids. Per the germline V gene, CDR1 is MNHNS and CDR2 is SASEGT. Trimming removed 6 bases from V and 2 bases from J; junction bases left unmatched: 6. The CDR3 nucleotides read TGTGCCAGCAGGTGGGGGACTAGCGGAACCTACGAGCAGTACTTC. This encodes CASRWGTSGTYEQYF.

The chain is built from TRBV12-3 or TRBV12-4 and TRBJ2-3; TRBD2 matches at 7 bases. Trimming cost V 0 bases and J 5 bases; bases outside gene matches: 20. CDR3 size: 20 residues. CDR3 coding DNA: TGTGCCAGCAGTTTAGCCAGAATAATTGCGCGGGAGCGGCCCCAAGATACGCAGTATTTT. This encodes CASSLARIIARERPQDTQYF.

In this sample, this clonotype turned up many times. V is TRBV11-2 and J is TRBJ2-7, with D unclear. The germline gives CDR1 SGHAT, CDR2 FQNNGV. CDR3 size: 13 residues. The V end was cut by 1 base, the J end by 6 bases, with 10 bases between. DNA of the CDR3: TGTGCCAGCAGCTTAGCTCTTGGTAGCGAGCAGTACTTC. Its translation is CASSLALGSEQYF.

This clonotype was seen at least ten times. The V and J genes are TRBV28 and TRBJ1-2; D might be TRBD1 (5 bases). In germline, CDR1 is MDHEN, CDR2 SYDVKM. The CDR3 covers 13 residues. V lost 7 bases to trimming and J lost 4 bases, with 13 bases between them. CDR3 nucleotide sequence: TGTGCCAGCATAGACGACAGCTTCTATGGCTACACCTTC. Residues: CASIDDSFYGYTF.

The genes are TRBV7-3 and TRBJ2-2; 10 nucleotides align to TRBD1. The CDR3 covers 16 residues. The V gene end was trimmed by 6 bases and the J gene end by 4 bases; junction bases not matched to a gene: 8. CDR1 and CDR2 (germline): SGHTA, FQGTGA. CDR3 in DNA: TGTGCCAGCAGTCCCGGGACAGGGGTTTTCACCGGGGAGCTGTTTTTT. It codes for CASSPGTGVFTGELFF.

The table lists this clonotype with many counts. The chain couples TRBV7-3 to TRBJ2-7, with 13 bases matching TRBD2. Germline V gene lookup returns CDR1 SGHTA and CDR2 FQGTGA. CDR3 length: 12 amino acids. Unmatched junction bases numbered 1, after V lost 5 bases and J lost 9 bases. CDR3 DNA: TGTGCCAGCAGCGGACTAGCGGGAGTGCAGTACTTC. Its translation: CASSGLAGVQYF. The entire variable domain, with the rest obtained from reference TRBV7-3 and TRBJ2-7, is as follows: GAGVSQTPSNKVTEKGKYVELRCDPISGHTALYWYRQSLGQGPEFLIYFQGTGAADDSGLPNDRFFAVRPEGSVSTLKIQRTERGDSAVYLCASSGLAGVQYFGPGTRLTVT.

This clonotype was counted at least ten times. The chain combines TRBV28 with TRBJ2-5; 8 bases fit TRBD1. V was pared by 2 bases and J by 5 bases, with 10 bases of the junction left unmatched. Germline V gene lookup returns CDR1 MDHEN and CDR2 SYDVKM. The CDR3 runs 16 residues. The CDR3 here is CASSLPSGGGGETQYF. Written as DNA, the CDR3 is TGTGCCAGCAGTTTACCCTCAGGGGGCGGCGGGGAGACCCAGTACTTC.

V usage is TRBV18 and J usage is TRBJ2-2; 10 bases are shared with TRBD1. The ends lost 3 bases at V and 3 bases at J; junction bases unmatched: 1. The length of the CDR3 is 15 residues. The germline V gene has CDR1 KGHSH and CDR2 LQKENI. The CDR3 sequence is CASSPGQGYTGELFF. As DNA, the CDR3 is TGTGCCAGCTCACCGGGACAGGGGTACACCGGGGAGCTGTTTTTT.

The sample holds a few counts of this clonotype. This chain joins TRBV7-3 and TRBJ1-1; the match to TRBD1 covers 10 bases. Germline V lookup: CDR1 SGHTA, CDR2 FQGTGA. The CDR3 runs 15 residues. After removal of 5 bases from V and 1 base from J, the junction contained 4 bases not matched to a gene. In DNA form, the CDR3 reads TGTGCCAGCAGCGCCGGGACAGGGGAGAACACTGAAGCTTTCTTT. This encodes CASSAGTGENTEAFF.

There are a few counts of this clonotype. A much larger clone differs by one base, so this may be a read error. V is TRBV18 and J is TRBJ1-4, with unresolved D. The germline V gene encodes CDR1 KGHSH and CDR2 LQKENI. Trimming took 2 bases from V and 5 from J, leaving 9 bases between them. The CDR3 extends over 14 amino acids. The CDR3 DNA reads TGTGCCAGCTCACCAAGTCAGGCCAATGAAAAACTGTTTTTT. Translating gives CASSPSQANEKLFF.